The rows below give T cell receptor beta chains drawn from one sample of a study of cytomegalovirus exposure and HLA in healthy donors. Generated by immunoSEQ multiplex PCR, the TCRdb table keeps only in-frame clones and is missing some. Altogether 200,000 to 250,000 clones are present, around 80% being singletons, with the ten largest covering roughly 0.71%. The sequencing input was PBMCs. The receptor set was obtained from a boy aged 2 to 9 in good health and CMV-seronegative. CDR3s include the opening cysteine and the closing phenylalanine or tryptophan. A D gene is named only where the DNA matches it firmly. Rows give clone size only sometimes, using once, few, many, or a class for an expanded clone.

. | TRBJ2-2 | . | TRBV19 | CASRRDSNTGELFF | TGTGCCAGTAGAAGAGACAGTAACACCGGGGAGCTGTTTTTT
few | TRBJ2-7 | TRBD2 | TRBV30 | CAWSVDLAAYEQYF | TGTGCCTGGAGTGTAGACCTAGCGGCCTACGAGCAGTACTTC
. | TRBJ2-1 | TRBD2 | TRBV27 | CASSSLSGRLGNEQFF | TGTGCCAGCAGTTCGCTTAGCGGGAGACTGGGCAATGAGCAGTTCTTC
. | TRBJ1-2 | . | TRBV9 | CASSVATNYGYTF | TGTGCCAGCAGCGTCGCGACTAACTATGGCTACACCTTC
. | TRBJ2-3 | TRBD1 | TRBV19 | CASSIGQGQGADTQYF | TGTGCCAGTAGTATAGGACAGGGACAGGGGGCAGATACGCAGTATTTT
. | TRBJ2-5 | TRBD2 | TRBV5-4 | CASSSPWGSGEETQYF | TGTGCCAGCAGCTCCCCTTGGGGTAGCGGGGAAGAGACCCAGTACTTC
. | TRBJ2-1 | TRBD2 | TRBV6-6 | CASSLTSGPYNEQFF | TGTGCCAGCAGTTTGACTAGCGGTCCCTACAATGAGCAGTTCTTC
once | TRBJ1-3 | . | TRBV11-2 | CASSLGPGGNTIYF | TGTGCCAGCAGCTTAGGCCCAGGGGGAAACACCATATATTTT
. | TRBJ2-3 | TRBD1 | TRBV7-9 | CASSATGSPDTQYF | TGTGCCAGCAGCGCGACAGGGTCTCCAGATACGCAGTATTTT
. | TRBJ1-4 | TRBD1 | TRBV7-9 | CASSPPGQGRGATNEKLFF | TGTGCCAGCAGCCCTCCGGGACAGGGCCGAGGCGCAACTAATGAAAAACTGTTTTTT
. | TRBJ1-1 | . | TRBV13 | CASSLSAGNTEAFF | TGTGCCAGCAGTCTCTCGGCGGGGAACACTGAAGCTTTCTTT
. | TRBJ1-1 | . | TRBV19 | CASSIGRVNTEAFF | TGTGCCAGTAGTATAGGCCGGGTGAACACTGAAGCTTTCTTT
. | TRBJ2-1 | . | TRBV4-2 | CASSQVGAEVFNEQFF | TGTGCCAGCAGCCAAGTAGGAGCTGAAGTCTTCAATGAGCAGTTCTTC
. | TRBJ2-2 | . | TRBV7-3 | CASSLTGGLDTGELFF | TGTGCCAGCAGCTTAACGGGGGGTCTAGACACCGGGGAGCTGTTTTTT